This T cell receptor (beta chain) stems from a study of blood T cells in healthy people across ages (dated by TCRdb to the mid-2010s). As for the study more broadly: In model experiments, template switching captured about one uniquely barcoded TCR beta cDNA molecule for every two T cells. The study measured age-related changes in TCR beta repertoire diversity using deep sequencing normalized with unique cDNA molecular identifiers. Donors were grouped into four age groups: young (average approximately 15 years), middle-aged (about 38), aged (about 60) and long-lived (just over 80). To avoid experimental bias, donors of different ages were distributed randomly across sequencing lanes. Using the same blood draw, the study looked at two additional independent replicas of 1 million unique cDNA reads for two donors, one aged 18 to 29 and the other aged 80 or older. The study at large found these results: Since profiling was done on bulk unsorted PBMCs, naive and antigen-experienced compartments could not be conclusively compared. Observed TCR beta diversity per million T cells fell roughly linearly with age, and a significant reduction was already apparent by age about 43. Total diversity estimates from one million sequenced T cells were considered lower bounds and underestimates. Compared with the aged group, the long-lived group had more naive CD4+ T cells, fewer expanded clones and increased TCR diversity, suggesting age selection. There was a strong correlation between observed TCR beta diversity and the percentage of naive T cells measured by flow cytometry. Donor CMV infection status was unknown, potentially confounding age-related changes in expanded clonotypes.

Library method: 5' RACE. Sequencing relied on an Illumina HiSeq 2500. A second PCR of roughly 7 to 11 cycles was run with a J-beta primer mix and a sample-barcoded 5' primer. Each TCR beta cDNA molecule received a unique molecular identifier from a template-switch 5' adaptor carrying 12 random nucleotides. At least 3 million CDR3-containing paired-end reads were obtained from each sample. The Mint cDNA synthesis kit, primed by a TRBC-specific oligonucleotide, was used to synthesize first-strand cDNA from all RNA. Following uracil-DNA glycosylase treatment, all cDNA underwent a first 18-cycle PCR with the universal primers M1SS and BC2_uni_R. The authors processed their data as follows. Each sample was normalized by randomly selecting 1 million high-quality reads, each carrying a distinct molecular identifier. Instead of being binned into consensus sequences, reads with shared molecular identifiers were discarded. CDR3 identification, clonotype clustering and error correction used MiTCR with a Q25 quality threshold and the strictest error-elimination algorithm. A nonparametric unseen species model with Euler transformation was used to estimate lower-bound total TCR beta diversity. The public sequencing data were trimmed at Q25 with fastp and processed into clonotypes with MiXCR by TCRdb, which kept only in-frame beta chains. Duplicate CDR3 protein sequences are folded into a single record with the most common DNA and genes. In this record, the V and J calls reflect TCRdb's handling and not the investigators' own analysis. Recorded for this sample are 1.5 million to 2 million distinct CDR3 sequences; over 25% of them occurred a single time. The ten largest clones capture more than 6% of the sample.

This clonotype has a handful of counts. Its antigen remains undetermined. Within one base of it there is no much larger clone, and no base qualities were kept. Systemically healthy Caucasian individuals from Russia, 35 to 50 in total and aged about 6 to 100 years, were included as donors. Each donor gave around 9 milliliters of peripheral blood, collected into EDTA-treated Vacutainer tubes. Ficoll-Paque density-gradient centrifugation was used to isolate PBMCs, with at least 6 million obtained per sample. Trizol reagent was used to extract total RNA from PBMCs, with at least 5.5 micrograms per sample. Naive CD45RAhigh/CD27high T cell percentages were measured by flow cytometry on a PBMC aliquot from every donor. CDR1 and CDR2 (DFQATT, SNEGSKA) derive from the germline V gene (reference sequence). Trimming removed 0 bases from V and 2 bases from J, leaving 14 bases between the germline ends. The CDR3 contains 15 residues, cysteine and phenylalanine counted. Left in the record is the CDR3 DNA by itself, 45 bases read in frame from the first base.

The sequence derives from a woman aged 25 to 39 in good health. The specimen was blood. This chain is built from TRBV20-1 and TRBJ2-7; the D region possibly corresponds to TRBD2 (6 bases align). The sequenced DNA: TGCAGTGCTAGAGACAAGACTAGTTTGCCCTACGAGCAGTACTTC. This translates into CSARDKTSLPYEQYF.